The 28 T cell receptor delta chains reported below all come from one sample, sequenced in a study of γδ T cells in repeated Plasmodium falciparum infection. TCRdb reanalysed the multiplex PCR reads via CATT. The data show roughly 48,000 delta-chain clones, about 1.6% seen once. Bulk repertoires came from Vgamma9/Vdelta2+ or Vdelta2-negative gammadelta T cells flow-sorted from PBMC. What was sequenced was gamma-delta T cells from blood. All receptors derive from a pool of human donors (malaria-infected and uninfected, not separated).

Comments on this clone: TCRdb lists the protein of a much larger clone for this DNA, which differs at residue 15, so this is likely a read error; the protein given here is translated from the DNA itself. The V gene is TRDV1, the J gene TRDJ1, with no clear D. The CDR3 sequence is 19 residues long. With 1 base removed from V and 0 bases from J, the gap between germline ends came to 21 bases. Germline V CDR1 and CDR2: TSWWSYY, QGS. Written as DNA, the CDR3 is TGTGCTCTTGGGGAACACACTCGTTTCTCCGGGGTTAACACCGATAAACTCATCTTT. Translation gives CALGEHTRFSGVNTDKLIF.

This clone was seen repeatedly, ten times or more. This DNA's translation differs at residue 13 from TCRdb's protein, which comes from a much larger clone; a read error is likely, and the protein shown is translated from the DNA. This chain links TRDV3 with TRDJ1, with 9 bases fitting TRDD3. J was trimmed by 7 bases and V by 1 base; bases with no gene match: 19. Per germline, CDR1 TVYSNPD and CDR2 GDNSRS (reference sequence). The CDR3 length is 17 residues. DNA for the CDR3: TGTGCCTTTATACCCCGACACTGGGGGAGCGAAGAGGGTAAACTCATCTTT. This sequence encodes CAFIPRHWGSEEGKLIF.

About this clone itself: The protein TCRdb lists belongs to a much larger clone and differs from this DNA's translation at residue 4, which points to a read error; the protein shown is made from the DNA. The rearrangement links TRDV2 to TRDJ1; 8 bases are a match to TRDD3. Matching the DNA to germline supplied the J gene, which TCRdb does not give. The CDR3 is 17 residues long. Trimming took 5 bases from V and 0 from J; bases not matched to a gene: 13. Germline V lookup: CDR1 GEAIGNYY, CDR2 EKD. The CDR3 sequence: CACGTLAWGTNTDKLIF. CDR3 nucleotides: TGTGCCTGTGGCACGTTAGCCTGGGGGACCAACACCGATAAACTCATCTTT.

In its sample, this clone was seen a few times. Translating this DNA gives a protein that differs at residue 11 from the TCRdb one, which belongs to a much larger clone; a read error is likely, and the protein shown is this translation. The chain carries TRDV1 and TRDJ1; the match to TRDD3 covers 11 bases. This CDR3 has 24 residues. Losses at the gene ends were 5 bases for V and 0 bases for J; bases not matched to a gene: 29. The germline gives CDR1 TSWWSYY, CDR2 QGS. The CDR3 sequence is CALGNQAFLLSGGYRFQNTDKLIF. For the CDR3, the DNA is TGTGCTCTTGGGAACCAGGCCTTCCTACTCTCTGGGGGATACCGGTTTCAGAACACCGATAAACTCATCTTT.

Only a few counts were recorded for this clone. This is likely an artifact of a read error, given a far larger clone one base away. Additional DNA sequences in this sample encode the identical CDR3. V is TRDV2 and J is TRDJ1; D is ambiguous. TCRdb supplies no J gene; here it was assigned by aligning the nucleotide sequence to germline. CDR1 and CDR2 (germline): GEAIGNYY, EKD. This CDR3 spans 16 amino acids. CDR3 DNA: TGTGCCTGTGTGAGTCTAGGTACGAGGGGTCCCGACAAACTCATCTTT. Translating gives CACVSLGTRGPDKLIF.

This clone was found many times. This sequence may be a read error, since a much larger clone differs from it by one base. The sample contains more than one DNA sequence encoding this CDR3. The rearrangement joins TRDV1 to TRDJ3; tentative D call: TRDD3 (5 bases). The CDR3 is 17 residues long. CDR1 is TSWWSYY and CDR2 is QGS in the germline V gene. The CDR3 DNA reads as TGTGCTCTTGGGGTAAACCACAGGCCCTGGGACACCAGACAGATGTTTTTC. It encodes CALGVNHRPWDTRQMFF.

Many counts were recorded for this clone. This DNA translates differently at residue 14 from the TCRdb protein, which is that of a much larger clone; a read error is likely, and the protein shown is the DNA's own translation. The J gene was not called, though the V gene is TRDV2. The germline V gene has CDR1 GEAIGNYY and CDR2 EKD. This CDR3 has 16 amino acids. For the CDR3, the DNA is TGTGCCTGTGACCCCCCGCGCACAGTGTACACCGATAAACCCATCTTT. It yields the protein CACDPPRTVYTDKPIF.

The table lists this clone with a few counts. The TCRdb protein, from a much larger clone, departs from this DNA's translation at residue 11, likely by read error; the protein shown derives from the DNA. V gene TRDV1 combines with J gene TRDJ1; D remains ambiguous. TCRdb gives no J gene; it was assigned here by matching the DNA to germline. Trimming removed 3 bases from V and 1 base from J, with 18 bases in between. The CDR3 totals 17 residues. Germline V lookup: CDR1 TSWWSYY, CDR2 QGS. In nucleotides, the CDR3 is TGTGCTCTTGGGGAGGGTCTCTTTACGGTGTGCACCGATAAACTCATCTTT. This gives the protein CALGEGLFTVCTDKLIF.

With regard to this clone: The protein recorded in TCRdb matches a much larger clone and deviates from this DNA's translation at residue 6, suggesting a read error; the protein here is obtained by translating the DNA. The rearrangement uses TRDV1 and TRDJ2; TRDD3 matches at 9 bases. Since TCRdb gives no J gene, matching the DNA to germline was used here to assign it. The CDR3 is 26 amino acids. J lost 0 bases, V lost 1 base, and 30 bases had no gene match. Germline CDR1 is TSWWSYY and CDR2 is QGS. In nucleotides, the CDR3 is TGTGCTCTTGGGGAACCAGGATGGACAAAGTTCCTATCGGACTGGGGGAGACAAACTTTGACAGCACAACTCTTCTTT. It is translated as CALGEPGWTKFLSDWGRQTLTAQLFF.

At least ten counts were recorded for this clone. The chain carries TRDV1 and TRDJ1; the match to TRDD3 covers 13 bases. The CDR3 consists of 23 residues. Per the germline V gene, CDR1 is TSWWSYY and CDR2 is QGS. V gave up 4 bases and J gave up 1 base; unmatched junction bases: 24. The CDR3 loop is CALGAPSLLLGDTRFPSTDKLIF. As DNA, the CDR3 is TGTGCTCTTGGGGCACCATCACTTTTACTGGGGGATACGCGATTCCCTTCCACCGATAAACTCATCTTT.

This clone occurred a few times. The amino acid sequence in TCRdb belongs to a much larger clone and departs from this DNA's translation at residue 13, likely a sequencing read error; the sequence shown is translated from the DNA. The chain employs TRDV3 and TRDJ1; 10 bases line up with TRDD3. Here the J gene was assigned by germline matching of the DNA, as TCRdb has none. The germline V gene has CDR1 TVYSNPD and CDR2 GDNSRS (reference sequence). V shed 1 base, J shed 1 base, and the junction held 18 bases outside the gene matches. The CDR3 is made up of 19 amino acids. CDR3 sequence reads: CAFIPRAGYWGICTDKLIF. The DNA of the CDR3 is TGTGCCTTTATCCCCCGAGCCGGTTACTGGGGGATCTGCACCGATAAACTCATCTTT. Complete variable domain (other parts from reference TRDV3 and TRDJ1): CDKVTQSSPDQTVASGSEVVLLCTYDTVYSNPDLFWYRIRPDYSFQFVFYGDNSRSEGADFTQGRFSVKHILTQKAFHLVISPVRTEDSATYYCAFIPRAGYWGICTDKLIFGKGTRVTVEP.

Regarding this clone: Only one base separates this from a far larger clonotype, so it likely reflects a read error. V usage is TRDV1 and J usage is TRDJ1, with TRDD3 identical over 9 bases. TCRdb gives no J gene; it was assigned here by matching the DNA to germline. With 2 bases clipped from V and 2 bases from J, the junction kept 6 bases outside the gene matches. Germline V gene data show CDR1 as TSWWSYY and CDR2 as QGS. The CDR3 is 16 amino acids. The CDR3 sequence is CALGEKVLGDTDKLIF. CDR3 DNA: TGTGCTCTTGGGGAAAAGGTGCTGGGGGATACCGATAAACTCATCTTT.

This clone has a handful of counts. The likely explanation is a read error, given a far larger clone one base away. This specimen includes other DNA sequences encoding the same CDR3. The chain has TRDV1 and TRDJ1; a possible D gene is TRDD2 (5 bases). The V gene's germline CDR1 is TSWWSYY and CDR2 QGS. The CDR3 length is 12 residues. The V end was cut by 8 bases, the J end by 5 bases, with 12 bases between. CDR3 amino acids: CALFSSRDKLIF. For the CDR3, the DNA is TGTGCTCTTTTTTCCTCCCGAGATAAACTCATCTTT.

This clone was counted between two and nine times. The TCRdb protein, from a much larger clone, departs from this DNA's translation at residue 14, likely by read error; the protein shown derives from the DNA. The rearrangement links TRDV1 to TRDJ1; 8 nucleotides match TRDD3. This CDR3 spans 18 amino acids. Germline CDR1 reads TSWWSYY; CDR2 reads QGS. CDR3 sequence (DNA): TGTGCTCTTGGGGAACTAAAATGGGGGATGTCCGACACCAATAAACTCATCTTT. Its protein product is CALGELKWGMSDTNKLIF.

This clone was detected a few times. A far more abundant clone sits one base away, making this likely a read error. In the same sample, other DNA sequences code for this CDR3. The genes are TRDV1 and TRDJ1; 8 nucleotides line up with TRDD3. The trim removed 5 bases at V and 8 bases at J, leaving 7 bases unmatched. Germline CDR1 and CDR2: TSWWSYY and QGS. This CDR3 has 13 amino acids. The CDR3 DNA follows: TGTGCTCTTGGGATTACTGGGGGGTCAAAACTCATCTTT. Its translation: CALGITGGSKLIF.

Concerning this clone itself: TCRdb has a much larger clone's protein, which differs at residue 5 from the translation of this DNA, likely because of a read error; what is shown is the protein translated from the DNA. V usage is TRDV1 and J usage is TRDJ1; D unresolved. Per germline, CDR1 TSWWSYY and CDR2 QGS. The CDR3 has 13 residues. V was shortened by 5 bases and J by 1 base, with 8 bases between the two germline ends. The CDR3 loop reads CALGSLTTDKLIF. As DNA, the CDR3 is TGTGCTCTTGGGTCCCTAACCACCGATAAACTCATCTTT.

As regards this clone: This likely reflects a read error, since a far larger clone is one base away. The sample contains more than one DNA sequence encoding this CDR3. The genes are TRDV1 and TRDJ1, with D possibly called TRDD1, TRDD2 or TRDD3 (5 bases each). CDR1 is TSWWSYY and CDR2 is QGS in the germline V gene. The CDR3 sequence is 19 residues long. In nucleotides, the CDR3 is TGTGCCCTTGGGGAAATCTTCCCCCGATTGGGGCTGGACACCGATAAACTCATCTTT. Encoded protein: CALGEIFPRLGLDTDKLIF.

This clone was counted a few times. A far more abundant clone sits one base away, making this likely a read error. Other DNA sequences in this sample translate to the same CDR3. The chain links TRDV2 to TRDJ1, with TRDD3 matching 8 bases. There are 15 residues in the CDR3. Germline CDR1 reads GEAIGNYY; CDR2 reads EKD. The CDR3 sequence: CACDLLGGPVSELIF. The CDR3 coding sequence is TGTGCCTGTGATCTACTGGGGGGGCCGGTGTCGGAACTCATCTTC.

Note on this clone: A far larger clone lies a single base away; this is likely a read error. This CDR3 is also generated by other DNA sequences in the sample. The J gene is TRDJ1, the V gene TRDV1, with 12 nucleotides matching TRDD3. The J gene comes from matching the DNA to germline here; TCRdb lacks it. V trimming: 0 bases; J trimming: 0 bases; junction bases outside the gene matches: 26. The V gene's germline CDR1 is TSWWSYY and CDR2 QGS. This CDR3 is 25 amino acids long. CDR3 coding DNA: TGTGCTCTTGGGGAACTGTTTCACACTCTACGATTCCCTGGGGGATACGCGGGGTACACCGATAAACTCATCTTT. Its protein product is CALGELFHTLRFPGGYAGYTDKLIF.

This clone counts as large. Other DNA sequences in the sample encode the same CDR3. The genes are TRDV2 and TRDJ1, with no clear D. Trimming took off 2 bases at V and 4 bases at J, with 10 bases between the two ends. The germline V gene encodes CDR1 GEAIGNYY and CDR2 EKD. This CDR3 is 13 amino acids long. CDR3 bases: TGTGCCTGTGACAGTGTAGGAGTCGATAAACTCATCTTT. Translated: CACDSVGVDKLIF.

The table lists this clone with a few counts. A far bigger clonotype differs at one base, so this is likely a read error. This specimen includes other DNA sequences encoding the same CDR3. V is TRDV1 and J is TRDJ1; the match to TRDD3 covers 13 bases. The J gene comes from matching the DNA to germline here; TCRdb lacks it. Germline assignment: CDR1 TSWWSYY and CDR2 QGS. The CDR3 is made up of 20 amino acids. Written as DNA, the CDR3 is TGTGCCCTTCACTTCCCCACCACTGGGGGATACGCGTATCCCACCGATAAACTCATCTTT. This gives the protein CALHFPTTGGYAYPTDKLIF.

This clone was counted only a few times. The protein TCRdb gives is from a much larger clone and does not agree with this DNA's translation at residue 12, likely a read error; the protein shown here comes from the DNA. This rearrangement joins TRDV1 to TRDJ1; D is unresolved. Assignment of the J gene here rests on matching the DNA to germline, because TCRdb gives none. Trimming shortened V by 3 bases and J by 4 bases, and 21 bases separated the two germline ends. CDR1 and CDR2 from the germline V gene are TSWWSYY and QGS. The CDR3 has 17 residues. CDR3 region: CALGDPRGRASCDKLIF. The CDR3 region has the DNA TGTGCTCTTGGGGACCCCCGTGGCCGCGCCTCCTGCGATAAACTCATCTTT.

Comments on this clone: The likely explanation is a read error, given a far larger clone one base away. Other DNA sequences of this sample code for an identical CDR3. This rearrangement joins TRDV1 to TRDJ1; 11 positions match TRDD3. V shed 0 bases and J 4 bases; nucleotides not matched to a gene: 13. The germline CDR1 and CDR2 sequences are TSWWSYY and QGS. The CDR3 spans 19 residues. The chain's CDR3 is CALGELPHNWGICNDKLIF. CDR3 coding DNA: TGTGCTCTTGGGGAACTCCCTCACAACTGGGGGATATGCAACGATAAACTCATCTTT.

A word on this clone: A far larger clone is one base from this, pointing to a likely read error. The sample carries other DNA sequences with the same CDR3. V gene assignment gives TRDV1, but the J gene was left uncalled; the table's TRDD3 call for D was not verified on the DNA. Germline CDR1 and CDR2: TSWWSYY and QGS. The CDR3 runs 21 residues. The CDR3 protein is CALGELPTRTGGYRMGDKLIF. The CDR3 DNA is TGTGCTCTTGGGGAACTACCTACCCGTACTGGGGGATACCGCATGGGCGATAAACTTATCTTT.

This clone was detected many times. A read error may be the cause here, since a much bigger clone is one base away. This same CDR3 is encoded by further DNA sequences in the sample. V is TRDV1 and J is TRDJ1; possible D gene TRDD2, 5 bases. TCRdb carries no J gene annotation; the J gene was assigned here by matching the DNA with germline. This CDR3 region has 16 residues. Germline CDR1 reads TSWWSYY; CDR2 reads QGS. The CDR3 region has the DNA TGTGCTCTTGGAGAACTTACCCTTCTTAGTACCGATAAACTCATCTTT. Amino acid sequence: CALGELTLLSTDKLIF.

This clone was recorded a few times. The translation of this DNA and the TCRdb protein of a much larger clone differ at residue 6, probably owing to a read error; the protein shown here is translated from the DNA. The rearrangement links TRDV1 to TRDJ1, with 9 bases lining up with TRDD3. TCRdb is silent on the J gene; assignment here came from matching the DNA to germline. The V and J ends lost 1 base and 0 bases, in that order; junction bases with no gene match: 18. Germline V gene lookup returns CDR1 TSWWSYY and CDR2 QGS. This CDR3 spans 21 amino acids. The CDR3 sequence: CALGEPVARWGIDRYTDKLIF. CDR3 in DNA: TGTGCTCTTGGGGAACCAGTTGCAAGGTGGGGGATAGATAGGTACACCGATAAACTCATCTTT.

This clone was found many times. The chain recombines TRDV1 with TRDJ1; D is uncertain. The CDR3 contains 14 residues. Germline values: CDR1 TSWWSYY, CDR2 QGS. Trimming pared 1 base from V and 1 base from J, leaving 7 bases between. The CDR3 DNA is TGTGCTCTTGGGGAACGTTCCCTCACCGATAAACTCATCTTT. Amino acids: CALGERSLTDKLIF.

This clone was seen a handful of times. TCRdb records a much larger clone's protein for this DNA, with a difference at residue 11 that likely arises from a read error; the protein given is the translation of the DNA. V usage is TRDV2 and J usage is TRDJ1; D may be TRDD3 (5 bases). TCRdb gives no J gene; it was assigned here by matching the DNA to germline. The V and J ends lost 3 bases and 7 bases respectively, with 20 bases between them. Looked up from germline, CDR1 is GEAIGNYY and CDR2 is EKD. This CDR3 region has 15 residues. The chain's CDR3 is CACDPVGDRRGKLIF. In DNA form, the CDR3 reads TGTGCCTGTGACCCAGTCGGGGACCGGCGCGGTAAACTCATCTTT.